A single sample is the source of the 21 T cell receptor beta chains below, sequenced in a study of shared clonotypes between healthy human individuals. The naive CD8 fraction comprised CD45RO-negative cells positively selected for CCR7 and excluded terminally differentiated effector memory CD45RA+ cells. Generated by immunoSEQ multiplex PCR, the TCRdb table keeps only in-frame clones and is missing some. Among about 2.1 million clones, about 94% were seen once, and the ten largest hold 1.5% to 2%. The sample was naive CD8+ T cells from PBMCs. These receptors all stem from a man aged 18-30 years in good health. Some clones in this sample may be carry-over from other donors' samples.

This clone was seen once. The rearrangement uses TRBV15 and TRBJ2-3; D is unclear. This CDR3 comprises 17 residues. Germline V gene lookup returns CDR1 LNHNV and CDR2 YYDKDF (reference sequence). The germline V and J ends were trimmed by 1 base and 0 bases, with 14 bases remaining between them. The CDR3: CATSRGLETSSTDTQYF. The CDR3 DNA is TGTGCCACCAGCAGAGGGCTCGAAACATCTAGCACAGATACGCAGTATTTT. Combining the CDR3 with reference TRBV15 and TRBJ2-3 gives the whole variable domain DAMVIQNPRYQVTQFGKPVTLSCSQTLNHNVMYWYQQKSSQAPKLLFHYYDKDFNNEADTPDNFQSRRPNTSFCFLDIRSPGLGDTAMYLCATSRGLETSSTDTQYFGPGTRLTVL.

V is TRBV27 and J is TRBJ2-7, with TRBD2 matching 9 bases. The CDR3 length is 15 residues. In germline, CDR1 is MNHEY, CDR2 SMNVEV (reference sequence). V lost 6 bases, J lost 4 bases, and 10 bases stayed unmatched. The CDR3 coding sequence is TGTGCCAGCAGCATCAGGGCGGGAGGGCTGTACGAGCAGTACTTC. Its translation is CASSIRAGGLYEQYF.

This sequence joins TRBV5-1 and TRBJ1-2; a possible D gene is TRBD1 (5 bases). The V end lost 1 base, the J end lost 4 bases, and 20 bases lay between the germline ends. CDR1 is SGHRS, CDR2 YFSETQ, per germline. The CDR3 sequence is 17 residues long. Here the CDR3 reads CASSLHHPRGLPYGYTF. The CDR3 DNA reads as TGCGCCAGCAGCTTGCACCACCCTAGGGGTCTTCCCTATGGCTACACCTTC.

This clone was observed a single time. J is TRBJ2-7 and V is TRBV18; D may correspond to TRBD1 or TRBD2 (5 bases each). The CDR3 extends over 12 amino acids. In germline, CDR1 is KGHSH, CDR2 LQKENI. V was shortened by 6 bases and J by 4 bases, with 10 bases between the two germline ends. The CDR3 DNA follows: TGTGCCAGCTCCTCAGAGGGGTACGAGCAGTACTTC. Translation gives CASSSEGYEQYF.

The DNA of the CDR3 is TGTGCCAGCAGTTTATGGATGGGGGAGGGTCCGTTTAGCAATCAGCCCCAGCATTTT. Its protein is CASSLWMGEGPFSNQPQHF. The rearrangement uses TRBV27 and TRBJ1-5, with a weak D call TRBD1 (5 bases). Trimming removed 1 base from V and 0 bases from J, with 19 bases in between. This CDR3 has 19 amino acids. The germline V gene has CDR1 MNHEY and CDR2 SMNVEV (reference sequence).

The chain combines TRBV7-9 with TRBJ2-5; the D gene is possibly TRBD1 (6 bases). Per the germline V gene, CDR1 is SEHNR and CDR2 is FQNEAQ (reference sequence). The CDR3 extends over 16 amino acids. V lost 4 bases to trimming and J lost 0 bases, with 15 bases between them. Here the CDR3 reads CASSSWDIRDQETQYF. The CDR3 DNA reads as TGTGCCAGCAGCTCCTGGGACATTCGGGACCAAGAGACCCAGTACTTC.

This chain joins TRBV27 and TRBJ1-4; tentatively, D is TRBD1 (6 bases). Germline loops: CDR1 MNHEY, CDR2 SMNVEV (reference sequence). V dropped 3 bases and J dropped 4 bases, with 12 bases sitting between them. This CDR3 has 15 amino acids. CDR3 nucleotide sequence: TGTGCCAGCAGTTTTAGGCAGGGGATTAATGAAAAACTGTTTTTT. Amino acids: CASSFRQGINEKLFF.

The chain has TRBV7-6 and TRBJ2-3; D possibly corresponds to TRBD2 (5 bases). V was cut by 3 bases and J by 3 bases, with 13 bases left in between. Germline CDR1 reads SGHVS; CDR2 reads FNYEAQ. CDR3 length: 15 residues. CDR3 in amino acids: CASSLVSTGTDTQYF. The CDR3 nucleotides are TGTGCCAGCAGCTTGGTCTCGACGGGGACAGATACGCAGTATTTT.

The chain is built from TRBV4-1 and TRBJ2-6; TRBD1 matches 8 bases. Per the germline V gene, CDR1 is MGHRA and CDR2 is YSYEKL. This CDR3 comprises 18 residues. The V segment lost 2 bases and the J segment 1 base; nucleotides outside the gene matches: 7. The CDR3 is CASSQPNRGSSGANVLTF. Here the CDR3 DNA reads TGCGCCAGCAGCCAACCTAACAGGGGGAGTTCTGGGGCCAACGTCCTGACTTTC.

The V gene is TRBV7-9, the J gene TRBJ2-7, with a tentative D call TRBD2 (6 bases). The CDR3 extends over 13 amino acids. Germline assignment: CDR1 SEHNR and CDR2 FQNEAQ (reference sequence). V lost 5 bases and J 5 bases, leaving 13 bases between the germline ends. CDR3 in DNA: TGTGCCAGCAGCCGGGGCTTAGCGGACGAGCAGTACTTC. Encoded protein: CASSRGLADEQYF.

In regard to this clone: Different DNA sequences within this sample yield the same CDR3. The gene calls are TRBV9 and TRBJ2-7; no clear D gene. This CDR3 contains 14 residues. Trimming took 0 bases from V and 2 from J, leaving 9 bases between them. Germline V gene lookup returns CDR1 SGDLS and CDR2 YYNGEE. CDR3 DNA sequence: TGTGCCAGCAGCGTAGGAGGAGATACCTACGAGCAGTACTTC. It is translated as CASSVGGDTYEQYF.

This sequence joins TRBV28 and TRBJ1-5, with TRBD1 matching 7 bases. The CDR3 has 17 amino acids. Germline values: CDR1 MDHEN, CDR2 SYDVKM. V trimming: 5 bases; J trimming: 4 bases; junction bases outside the gene matches: 14. The CDR3 is CASSMPRGTVPNQPQHF. The CDR3, as DNA: TGTGCCAGCAGTATGCCCAGGGGGACCGTACCTAATCAGCCCCAGCATTTT.

The chain combines TRBV4-1 with TRBJ1-4, with 7 bases aligning to TRBD1. Looked up from germline, CDR1 is MGHRA and CDR2 is YSYEKL. J lost 7 bases, V lost 3 bases, and 5 bases had no gene match. This CDR3 is built from 14 residues. CDR3 sequence: CASSHYRGGEKLFF. In nucleotides, the CDR3 is TGCGCCAGCAGCCACTACAGGGGCGGTGAAAAACTGTTTTTT.

The chain uses TRBV27 and TRBJ2-1; D ambiguous. The CDR3 totals 14 residues. V lost 1 base and J lost 5, with 9 bases in between. The germline CDR1 and CDR2 sequences are MNHEY and SMNVEV (reference sequence). For the CDR3, the DNA is TGTGCCAGCAGTTTATTGGGCGTGAACAATGAGCAGTTCTTC. Its protein is CASSLLGVNNEQFF.

This clone was recorded only once. The chain carries TRBV29-1 and TRBJ2-3, with 9 bases fitting TRBD2. With V trimmed by 5 bases and J by 0 bases, 9 bases remained unmatched. CDR3 length: 16 residues. The germline gives CDR1 SQVTM, CDR2 ANQGSEA. CDR3 region: CSVSPRLAESTDTQYF. DNA for the CDR3: TGCAGCGTTTCTCCTCGACTAGCGGAAAGCACAGATACGCAGTATTTT.

V is TRBV4-3 and J is TRBJ2-1; D is perhaps TRBD2 (5 bases). CDR3 size: 14 residues. Trimming removed 1 base at V and 8 bases at J, with 12 bases between. CDR1 and CDR2 (germline): LGHNA, YSLEER. The CDR3 loop is CASSQALAVYEQFF. The CDR3 bases are TGCGCCAGCAGCCAAGCCCTAGCAGTCTATGAGCAGTTCTTC.

The chain recombines TRBV27 with TRBJ2-3; 11 positions match TRBD2. The CDR3 runs 17 residues. CDR1 is MNHEY and CDR2 is SMNVEV in the germline V gene (reference sequence). The ends lost 2 bases at V and 4 bases at J; junction bases unmatched: 8. The CDR3 sequence is CASSLTQLAGVADTQYF. The CDR3 DNA sequence: TGTGCCAGCAGTTTAACCCAACTAGCGGGAGTGGCAGATACGCAGTATTTT.

The chain joins TRBV28 to TRBJ2-6; TRBD2 matches at 13 bases. CDR1 is MDHEN and CDR2 is SYDVKM in the germline V gene. This CDR3 spans 17 amino acids. The trim removed 5 bases at V and 1 base at J, leaving 2 bases unmatched. The CDR3 here is CASSPGLAGSGANVLTF. The CDR3 DNA sequence: TGTGCCAGCAGTCCGGGACTAGCGGGATCTGGGGCCAACGTCCTGACTTTC.

The chain employs TRBV7-3 and TRBJ1-1; no firm D call. The CDR3 consists of 11 residues. Per the germline V gene, CDR1 is SGHTA and CDR2 is FQGTGA. V lost 3 bases and J 7 bases, leaving 6 bases between the germline ends. The CDR3 region has the DNA TGTGCCAGCAGCTTGGGATTTGAAGCTTTCTTT. It codes for CASSLGFEAFF.

The gene calls are TRBV6-6 and TRBJ2-7, with unresolved D. The CDR3 covers 16 residues. CDR1 MNHNY and CDR2 SVGAGI come from the germline V gene (reference sequence). The germline V and J ends were trimmed by 0 bases and 3 bases, with 15 bases remaining between them. CDR3 residues: CASSYSLGRKLYEQYF. DNA for the CDR3: TGTGCCAGCAGTTACTCGTTGGGAAGGAAACTCTACGAGCAGTACTTC.

The J gene is TRBJ1-1, the V gene TRBV28, with a tentative D call TRBD1 (5 bases). Germline CDR1 is MDHEN and CDR2 is SYDVKM. The CDR3 length is 15 residues. V gave up 3 bases and J gave up 5 bases, with 16 bases separating them. The CDR3 coding sequence is TGTGCCAGCAGTTTGCCAGCGGGGGGTGGAACTGAAGCTTTCTTT. This translates into CASSLPAGGGTEAFF.